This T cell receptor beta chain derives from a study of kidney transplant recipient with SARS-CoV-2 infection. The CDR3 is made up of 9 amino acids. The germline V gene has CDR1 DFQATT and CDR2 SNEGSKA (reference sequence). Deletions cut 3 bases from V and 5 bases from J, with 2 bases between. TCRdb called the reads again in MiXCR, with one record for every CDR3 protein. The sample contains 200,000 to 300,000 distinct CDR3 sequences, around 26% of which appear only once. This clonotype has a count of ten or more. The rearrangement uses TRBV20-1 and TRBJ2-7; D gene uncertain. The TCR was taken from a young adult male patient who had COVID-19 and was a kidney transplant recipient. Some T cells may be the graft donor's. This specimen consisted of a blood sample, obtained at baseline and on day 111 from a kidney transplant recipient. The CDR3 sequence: CSASNEQYF. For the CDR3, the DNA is TGCAGTGCTAGTAACGAGCAGTACTTC.